The 10 T cell receptor beta chains presented below share a single source sample, sequenced in a study of radiation and T cells in renal cell carcinoma. As for time point: blood 4 weeks post-SBRT, at nephrectomy. Treatment noted: 15 Gy SBRT to primary tumor, nephrectomy 4 weeks later. Method: immunoSEQ multiplex PCR; TCRdb's copy keeps in-frame clones and lacks some. The table lists tens of thousands of clones, just under 85% of them singletons. Here the sequenced sample was blood, taken from a patient whose treatment included radiotherapy and nephrectomy. The receptor set was obtained from a man aged 50-59 years with renal cell carcinoma.

The J gene is TRBJ2-5, the V gene TRBV5-5, with D tentatively TRBD2 (5 bases). V was shortened by 2 bases and J by 4 bases, with 15 bases between the two germline ends. The CDR3 has 15 amino acids. Germline V gene sequence: CDR1 SGHKS, CDR2 YYEKEE (reference sequence). DNA of the CDR3: TGTGCCAGCAGCTTCGCGGGCAGTAGTGGAGAGACCCAGTACTTC. Encoded protein: CASSFAGSSGETQYF.

The gene calls are TRBV11-2 and TRBJ1-1; TRBD1 matches 7 bases. Germline V gene sequence: CDR1 SGHAT, CDR2 FQNNGV. The CDR3 is 12 amino acids. J lost 1 base, V lost 8 bases, and 1 base had no gene match. The DNA of the CDR3 is TGTGCCAGCCGGACAGGGAACACTGAAGCTTTCTTT. Translation: CASRTGNTEAFF.

V and J are TRBV27 and TRBJ2-5; 10 bases align to TRBD2. The CDR3 runs to 14 residues. Germline V lookup: CDR1 MNHEY, CDR2 SMNVEV (reference sequence). Germline trimming cut 7 bases from V and 3 bases from J; bases unmatched to any gene: 5. The chain's CDR3 is CASKQREGKETQYF. In nucleotides, the CDR3 is TGTGCCAGCAAGCAGCGGGAGGGGAAAGAGACCCAGTACTTC.

J is TRBJ1-1 and V is TRBV19; tentatively, D is TRBD1 (5 bases). Looked up from germline, CDR1 is LNHDA and CDR2 is SQIVND (reference sequence). This CDR3 region has 14 residues. Trimming removed 3 bases at V and 4 bases at J, with 12 bases between. Here the CDR3 reads CASSMPGLGTEAFF. DNA of the CDR3: TGTGCCAGTAGTATGCCGGGGCTCGGCACTGAAGCTTTCTTT.

The chain has TRBV4-2 and TRBJ2-7, with D uncertain. The CDR3 extends over 15 amino acids. Deletions cut 6 bases from V and 1 base from J, with 16 bases between. Germline loops: CDR1 LGHNA, CDR2 YNFKEQ. CDR3 protein: CASSPAESGSYEQYF. The CDR3 nucleotides read TGTGCCAGCAGTCCAGCAGAATCAGGATCCTACGAGCAGTACTTC.

This clone appeared a few times. The V and J genes are TRBV7-9 and TRBJ1-3; possibly TRBD1 for D (5 bases). Trimming took 0 bases from V and 2 from J, leaving 11 bases between them. This CDR3 is built from 16 residues. Germline lookup yields CDR1 SEHNR and CDR2 FQNEAQ (reference sequence). The CDR3 DNA reads TGTGCCAGCAGCTTAGCGCGCAGGGCGGCTGGAAACACCATATATTTT. It yields the protein CASSLARRAAGNTIYF.

V is TRBV2 and J is TRBJ1-2; D might be TRBD1 (5 bases). CDR1 and CDR2 (germline): SNHLY, FYNNEI. CDR3 size: 13 residues. V lost 4 bases to trimming and J lost 2 bases, with 8 bases between them. This CDR3 is CASSGDGNYGYTF. The CDR3 DNA reads TGTGCCAGCAGTGGGGACGGGAACTATGGCTACACCTTC.

V gene TRBV10-3 combines with J gene TRBJ2-5; 9 bases line up with TRBD2. Germline CDR1 ENHRY, CDR2 SYGVKD. Trimming removed 3 bases from V and 6 bases from J; junction bases left unmatched: 14. This CDR3 spans 17 amino acids. The CDR3 is CAISDPDRGGGAQTQYF. CDR3 nucleotides: TGTGCCATCAGTGATCCTGATCGAGGCGGGGGGGCGCAGACCCAGTACTTC.

The rearrangement uses TRBV25-1 and TRBJ2-1, with D uncertain. This CDR3 is 12 amino acids long. V lost 1 base and J 9 bases, leaving 7 bases between the germline ends. The germline V gene has CDR1 MGHDK and CDR2 SYGVNS. CDR3 DNA: TGTGCCAGCAGTGAATTTTCTCTTGAGCAGTTCTTC. Protein sequence: CASSEFSLEQFF.

This clone has just one count. The V and J genes are TRBV12-5 and TRBJ1-6; D may be TRBD1 (5 bases). The length of the CDR3 is 17 residues. Germline V gene data show CDR1 as LGHNT and CDR2 as FRNRAP. Trimming took off 10 bases at V and 0 bases at J, with 19 bases between the two ends. This chain's CDR3 is CAITLGPDSSYNSPLHF. In DNA, the CDR3 is TGTGCTATTACACTAGGGCCAGACAGCTCCTATAATTCACCCCTCCACTTT.